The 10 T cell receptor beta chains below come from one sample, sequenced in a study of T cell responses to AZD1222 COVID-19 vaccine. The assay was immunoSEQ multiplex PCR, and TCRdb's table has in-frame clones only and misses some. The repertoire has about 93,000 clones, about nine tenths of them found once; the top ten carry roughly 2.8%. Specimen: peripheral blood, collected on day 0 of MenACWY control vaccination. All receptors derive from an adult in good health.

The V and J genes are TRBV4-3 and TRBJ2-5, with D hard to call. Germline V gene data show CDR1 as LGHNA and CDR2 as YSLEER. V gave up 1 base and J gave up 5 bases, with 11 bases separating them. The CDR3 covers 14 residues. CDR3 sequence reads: CASSQGVLGETQYF. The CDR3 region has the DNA TGCGCCAGCAGCCAAGGGGTCCTTGGGGAGACCCAGTACTTC.

Written as DNA, the CDR3 is TGCAGCGTTCGGGGGGCATGTCAGCCCCAGCATTTT. Protein: CSVRGACQPQHF. This chain connects TRBV29-1 to TRBJ1-5; tentatively, D is TRBD1 (6 bases). This CDR3 contains 12 residues. The germline V and J ends were trimmed by 5 bases and 6 bases, with 11 bases remaining between them. Germline CDR1 and CDR2: SQVTM and ANQGSEA.

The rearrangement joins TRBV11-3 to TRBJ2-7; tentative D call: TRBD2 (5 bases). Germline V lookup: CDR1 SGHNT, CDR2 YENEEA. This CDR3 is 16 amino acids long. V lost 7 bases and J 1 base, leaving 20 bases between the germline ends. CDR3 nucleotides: TGTGCCAGCACCACATTCGGGGAAGGCTATTCCTACGAGCAGTACTTC. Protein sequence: CASTTFGEGYSYEQYF.

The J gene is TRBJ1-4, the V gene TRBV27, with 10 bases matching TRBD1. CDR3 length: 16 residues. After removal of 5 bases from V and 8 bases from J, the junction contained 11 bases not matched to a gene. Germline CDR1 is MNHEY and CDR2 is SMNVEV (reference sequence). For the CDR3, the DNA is TGTGCCAGCAGTGGCGGACAGGGGGGATTTTACGAAAAACTGTTTTTT. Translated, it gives CASSGGQGGFYEKLFF.

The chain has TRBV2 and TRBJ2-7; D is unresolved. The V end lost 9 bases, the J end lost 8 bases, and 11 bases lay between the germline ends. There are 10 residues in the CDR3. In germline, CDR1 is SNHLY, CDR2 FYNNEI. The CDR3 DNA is TGTGCCAGTGAGGCCTCGAAGCAGTACTTC. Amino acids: CASEASKQYF.

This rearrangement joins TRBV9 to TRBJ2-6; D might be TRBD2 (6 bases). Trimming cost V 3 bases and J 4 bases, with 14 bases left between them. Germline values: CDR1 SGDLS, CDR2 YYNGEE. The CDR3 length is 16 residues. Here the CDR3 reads CASSAGGWTGANVLTF. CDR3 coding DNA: TGTGCCAGCAGCGCCGGGGGATGGACGGGGGCCAACGTCCTGACTTTC.

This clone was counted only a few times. The CDR3 region has the DNA TGTGCCAGCAGCCGGGAACACACAGATACGCAGTATTTT. Translation gives CASSREHTDTQYF. The chain combines TRBV11-2 with TRBJ2-3, with TRBD2 as a possible D gene (5 bases). From germline, CDR1 is SGHAT and CDR2 FQNNGV. CDR3 length: 13 amino acids. V was trimmed by 5 bases and J by 2 bases, leaving 8 bases between them.

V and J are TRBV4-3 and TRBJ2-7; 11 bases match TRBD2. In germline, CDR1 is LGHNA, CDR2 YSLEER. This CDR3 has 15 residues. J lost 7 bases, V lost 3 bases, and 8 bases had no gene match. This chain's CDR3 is CASSQASGGTWEQYF. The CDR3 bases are TGCGCCAGCAGCCAGGCTAGCGGGGGGACGTGGGAGCAGTACTTC.

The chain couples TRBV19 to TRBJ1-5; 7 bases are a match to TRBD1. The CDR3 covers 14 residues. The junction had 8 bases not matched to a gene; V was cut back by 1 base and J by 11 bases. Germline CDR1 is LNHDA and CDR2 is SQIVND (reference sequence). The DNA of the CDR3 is TGTGCCAGTAGTATAGTACAGGGGAGAGGGTCCCAGCATTTT. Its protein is CASSIVQGRGSQHF.

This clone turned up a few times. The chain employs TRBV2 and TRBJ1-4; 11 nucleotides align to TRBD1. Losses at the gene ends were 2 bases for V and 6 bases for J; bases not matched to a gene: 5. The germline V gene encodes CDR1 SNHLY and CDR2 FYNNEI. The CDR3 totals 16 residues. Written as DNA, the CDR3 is TGTGCCAGCAGTGAATATTTGGGACAGGGGGATGAAAAACTGTTTTTT. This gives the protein CASSEYLGQGDEKLFF.